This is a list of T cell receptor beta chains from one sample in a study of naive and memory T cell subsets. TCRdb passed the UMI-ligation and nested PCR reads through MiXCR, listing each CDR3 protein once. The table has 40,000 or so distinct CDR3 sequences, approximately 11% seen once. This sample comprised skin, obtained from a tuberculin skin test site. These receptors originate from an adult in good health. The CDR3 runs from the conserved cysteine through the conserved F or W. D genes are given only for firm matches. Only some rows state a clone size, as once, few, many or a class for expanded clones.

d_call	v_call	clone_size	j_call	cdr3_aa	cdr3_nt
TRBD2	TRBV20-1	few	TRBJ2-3	CSAYKSGRNTDTQYF	TGCAGTGCTTACAAGAGCGGGAGGAACACAGATACGCAGTATTTT
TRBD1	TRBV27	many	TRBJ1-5	CASSPQDRVSYQPQHF	TGTGCCAGCAGTCCCCAGGACAGGGTTAGTTATCAGCCCCAGCATTTT
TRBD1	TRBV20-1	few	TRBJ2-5	CSAFSGTGGGIQETQYF	TGCAGTGCTTTTTCCGGGACAGGGGGAGGAATCCAAGAGACCCAGTACTTC
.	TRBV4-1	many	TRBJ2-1	CASSLSGEQFF	TGCGCCAGCAGCCTCTCAGGGGAGCAGTTCTTC
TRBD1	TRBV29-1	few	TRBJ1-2	CSASTGGYGYTF	TGCAGCGCATCCACAGGGGGCTATGGCTACACCTTC
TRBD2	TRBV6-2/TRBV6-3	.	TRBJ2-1	CASNPGGRSNEQFF	TGTGCCAGCAATCCAGGCGGGAGGTCCAATGAGCAGTTCTTC
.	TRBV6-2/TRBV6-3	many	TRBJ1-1	CASSDQGFEAFF	TGTGCCAGCAGTGACCAGGGATTCGAAGCTTTCTTT
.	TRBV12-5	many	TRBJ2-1	CASGLERARYNEQFF	TGTGCTAGTGGTTTGGAGCGGGCTCGCTACAATGAGCAGTTCTTC
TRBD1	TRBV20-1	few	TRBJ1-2	CSAVGQGYGYTF	TGCAGTGCTGTGGGACAGGGCTATGGCTACACCTTC
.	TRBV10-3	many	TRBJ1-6	CAISDLSRDRRPLHF	TGTGCCATCAGTGATCTTTCCAGGGATAGGAGGCCCCTCCACTTT
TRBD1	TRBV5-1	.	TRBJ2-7	CASSLRDRGTYEQYF	TGCGCCAGCAGCTTGCGCGACAGGGGGACCTACGAGCAGTACTTC
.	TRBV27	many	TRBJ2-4	CASGGGQGAKNIQYF	TGTGCCAGCGGTGGGGGGCAGGGGGCCAAAAACATTCAGTACTTC
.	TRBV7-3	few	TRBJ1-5	CASRLGVRQPQHF	TGTGCCAGCAGGTTAGGGGTGAGACAGCCCCAGCATTTT
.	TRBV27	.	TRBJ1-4	CASSFRRSGVEKLFF	TGTGCCAGCAGTTTTCGGCGGTCAGGGGTAGAAAAACTGTTTTTT
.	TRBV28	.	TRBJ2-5	CASSRRGSTGKAQYF	TGTGCCAGCAGTCGTCGTGGGTCGACGGGTAAGGCCCAGTACTTC
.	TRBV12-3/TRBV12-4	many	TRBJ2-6	CASRNLVSGANVLTF	TGTGCCAGCAGAAACCTGGTCTCTGGGGCCAACGTCCTGACTTTC
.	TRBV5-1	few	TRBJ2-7	CASSLAGGQGNEQYF	TGCGCCAGCAGCTTGGCCGGCGGGCAGGGCAACGAGCAGTACTTC
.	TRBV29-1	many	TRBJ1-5	CSVRDNYNQPQHF	TGCAGCGTCCGGGACAACTATAATCAGCCCCAGCATTTT
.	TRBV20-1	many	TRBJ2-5	CSAIAWRDQETQYF	TGCAGTGCCATCGCGTGGAGGGACCAAGAGACCCAGTACTTC
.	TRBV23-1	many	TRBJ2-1	CASSHTGLTPYNEQFF	TGCGCCAGCAGCCATACAGGACTAACCCCATACAATGAGCAGTTCTTC
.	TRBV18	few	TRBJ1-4	CASSPPRDQREKLFF	TGTGCCAGCTCACCACCGAGGGACCAACGTGAAAAACTGTTTTTT
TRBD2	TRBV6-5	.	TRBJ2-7	CASSYPAGGAYEQYF	TGTGCCAGCAGTTACCCAGCGGGGGGAGCCTACGAGCAGTACTTC
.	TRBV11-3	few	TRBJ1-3	CASSSGTLGNTIYF	TGTGCCAGCAGCTCAGGGACGCTTGGAAACACCATATATTTT
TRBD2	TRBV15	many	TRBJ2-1	CATSRVSSGGRYNEQFF	TGTGCCACCAGCAGAGTTTCTAGCGGGGGCCGATACAATGAGCAGTTCTTC
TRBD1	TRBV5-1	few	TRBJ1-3	CASSLEGGIVDTIYF	TGCGCCAGCAGCTTGGAAGGGGGCATTGTGGACACCATATATTTT
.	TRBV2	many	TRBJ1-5	CASSQTGTNQPQHF	TGTGCCAGCAGTCAAACAGGGACCAATCAGCCCCAGCATTTT
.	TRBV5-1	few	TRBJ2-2	CASCLGQALGTGELFF	TGCGCCAGCTGCTTGGGGCAGGCCCTAGGCACCGGGGAGCTGTTTTTT
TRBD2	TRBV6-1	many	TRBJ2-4	CATRSSGGIAKNIQYF	TGTGCCACCAGGTCTAGCGGGGGGATAGCCAAAAACATTCAGTACTTC
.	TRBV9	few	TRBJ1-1	CASSYGTLNTEAFF	TGTGCCAGCAGTTATGGGACACTTAACACTGAAGCTTTCTTT
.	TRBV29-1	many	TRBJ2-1	CSVEFYRQFF	TGCAGCGTTGAATTCTATCGGCAGTTCTTC
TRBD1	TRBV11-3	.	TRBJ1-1	CASSLDTGALTEAFF	TGTGCCAGCAGCTTAGATACAGGGGCCCTCACTGAAGCTTTCTTT
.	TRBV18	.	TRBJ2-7	CASSPIRNRNEQYF	TGTGCCAGCTCCCCAATCCGTAACAGGAACGAGCAGTACTTC
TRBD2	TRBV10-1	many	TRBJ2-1	CASILAGEFF	TGCGCCAGCATTCTGGCGGGAGAGTTCTTC
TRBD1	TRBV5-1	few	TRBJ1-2	CASSLAPQDRGHGYTF	TGCGCCAGCAGCTTGGCTCCCCAGGACAGGGGGCATGGCTACACCTTC
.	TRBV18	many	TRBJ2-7	CASSLGSSYEQYF	TGTGCCAGCTCACTTGGGAGCTCCTACGAGCAGTACTTC
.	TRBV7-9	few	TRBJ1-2	CASSLGNTARYGYTF	TGTGCCAGCAGCTTAGGAAACACAGCTCGGTATGGCTACACCTTC
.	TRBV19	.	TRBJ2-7	CASSISASLSYEQYF	TGTGCCAGTAGTATTTCGGCTAGCCTCTCCTACGAGCAGTACTTC
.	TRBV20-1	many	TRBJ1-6	CSARFGRIPNSPLHF	TGCAGTGCTAGATTCGGACGGATTCCTAATTCACCCCTCCACTTT
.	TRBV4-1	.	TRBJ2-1	CASSHSSEGRGSYNEQFF	TGCGCCAGCAGCCACTCCTCTGAGGGTCGGGGCTCCTACAATGAGCAGTTCTTC
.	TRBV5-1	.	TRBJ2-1	CASSYEQPNYNEQFF	TGCGCCAGCAGCTATGAGCAGCCCAACTACAATGAGCAGTTCTTC
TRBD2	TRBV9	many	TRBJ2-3	CASSVATSSGGFLDTQYF	TGTGCCAGCAGCGTAGCTACGTCGAGCGGGGGGTTTTTAGATACGCAGTATTTT
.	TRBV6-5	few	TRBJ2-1	CASKLTGPYNEQFF	TGTGCCAGCAAGCTGACAGGCCCCTACAATGAGCAGTTCTTC
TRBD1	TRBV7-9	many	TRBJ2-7	CASSPGGRPLEQYF	TGTGCCAGCAGCCCAGGGGGCCGGCCTCTCGAGCAGTACTTC
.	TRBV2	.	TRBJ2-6	CASSEKGDSSGANVLTF	TGTGCCAGCAGTGAAAAGGGAGACAGCTCTGGGGCCAACGTCCTGACTTTC
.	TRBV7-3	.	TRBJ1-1	CASSPGPHTEAFF	TGTGCCAGCAGCCCCGGGCCCCACACTGAAGCTTTCTTT
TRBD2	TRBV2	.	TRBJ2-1	CASSVGTSGYNEQFF	TGTGCCAGCAGTGTGGGGACTAGCGGCTACAATGAGCAGTTCTTC
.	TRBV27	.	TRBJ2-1	CASSSTGLFYNEQFF	TGTGCCAGCAGTTCTACAGGACTTTTCTACAATGAGCAGTTCTTC
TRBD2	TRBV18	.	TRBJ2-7	CASSPPGLAGGNEQYF	TGTGCCAGCTCACCACCAGGACTAGCGGGAGGGAACGAGCAGTACTTC
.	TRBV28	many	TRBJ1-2	CASSTDRSYGYTF	TGTGCCAGCAGTACGGACAGAAGCTATGGCTACACCTTC
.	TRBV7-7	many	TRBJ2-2	CASSFGITGELFF	TGTGCTAGCAGCTTTGGCATCACCGGGGAGCTGTTTTTT
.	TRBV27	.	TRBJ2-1	CASSYRDWNPGEQFF	TGTGCCAGCAGTTACCGGGACTGGAACCCGGGAGAGCAGTTCTTC
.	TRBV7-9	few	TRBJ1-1	CASRYPEGMRTEAFF	TGTGCCAGCAGGTACCCGGAGGGGATGAGGACTGAAGCTTTCTTT
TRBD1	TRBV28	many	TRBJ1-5	CASSPHRGRLVQPQHF	TGTGCCAGCAGTCCCCACAGGGGGCGATTGGTTCAGCCCCAGCATTTT
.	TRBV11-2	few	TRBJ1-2	CASSLEWSTGLVQGYTF	TGTGCCAGCAGCTTAGAGTGGAGTACGGGACTGGTTCAGGGCTACACCTTC